This T cell receptor (beta chain) was observed in a study of blood T cell repertoires in COVID-19. Study information: COVID-19 samples from acute and convalescent phases originated in the United States, Italy and Spain.

CDR1 is MDHEN, CDR2 SYDVKM, per germline. The CDR3 length is 10 residues. Between the trimmed V and J ends, which lost 2 bases and 9 bases, there was a span of 5 bases. Data came from immunoSEQ multiplex PCR; TCRdb stores just in-frame clones and leaves some out. Of about 88,000 clones listed, less than 95% are singletons. The sample was peripheral blood. This clonotype was sampled from a man between 18 and 29 years old with COVID-19, enrolled during active disease. The chain carries TRBV28 and TRBJ2-7; tentative D call: TRBD2 (5 bases). CDR3 bases: TGTGCCAGCAGTTTAAGCGGGCAGTACTTC. Protein sequence: CASSLSGQYF. The full variable domain, rest sourced from reference TRBV28 and TRBJ2-7, is DVKVTQSSRYLVKRTGEKVFLECVQDMDHENMFWYRQDPGLGLRLIYFSYDVKMKEKGDIPEGYSVSREKKERFSLILESASTNQTSMYLCASSLSGQYFGPGTRLTVT.